This T cell receptor beta chain is drawn from a study of cytomegalovirus exposure and HLA in healthy donors. Comment on this clone: Antigen: not known.

Primers included in the PCR were 60 Vbeta and 13 Jbeta primers. Authors' data handling: It was a later analysis that counted approximately 81 million unique TCR beta chains, of which some 9.9 million were shared. Only in-frame clones appear in the TCRdb table, and some are missing; sequencing was by immunoSEQ multiplex PCR. That table gives V, J and clone size, and the DNA gave D and trimming. The sample has tens of thousands of clones, over 60% seen once; the top ten hold 5.9%. General study results and limits: The authors listed some 160 TCR beta chains as cytomegalovirus-associated. Researchers reported in a later analysis that common viral pathogens appeared linked to several top clusters.

Sequenced: PBMCs. The receptor comes from a boy aged 5-17 years in good health and CMV-seropositive.

CDR3 coding DNA: TGTGCCGTATCCCAGGGGAGTAATTCCGGGGAGCTGTTTTTT. Translating it yields CAVSQGSNSGELFF. This chain links TRBV2 with TRBJ2-2, with D possibly matching TRBD1 (6 bases). V lost 11 bases to trimming and J lost 6 bases, with 19 bases between them. Per germline, CDR1 SNHLY and CDR2 FYNNEI. The CDR3 is 14 residues long.